Here is one TCR beta chain with its context. This record comes from a study of T-cell reconstitution after alpha-beta-depleted transplantation in children. Unique molecular identifiers were incorporated when the TCRbeta library was constructed. TCRdb re-called the PCR reads through MiXCR, storing one row per CDR3 protein. The profile shows about 540,000 distinct CDR3 sequences, around 20% of them singletons. The CDR3 has 15 residues. The V gene end was trimmed by 4 bases and the J gene end by 7 bases; junction bases not matched to a gene: 9. The germline CDR1 and CDR2 sequences are KGHDR and SFDVKD. The source is a human donor who donated a stem cell graft to a child with acute lymphoblastic leukemia. This chain connects TRBV24-1 to TRBJ1-5; the match to TRBD1 covers 7 bases. Sequencing used PBMCs from the stem cell graft donor, obtained from the stem cell graft. In DNA, the CDR3 is TGTGCCACCAGTGACCCCCGACAGGGACGGCAGCCCCAGCATTTT. Its protein product is CATSDPRQGRQPQHF.